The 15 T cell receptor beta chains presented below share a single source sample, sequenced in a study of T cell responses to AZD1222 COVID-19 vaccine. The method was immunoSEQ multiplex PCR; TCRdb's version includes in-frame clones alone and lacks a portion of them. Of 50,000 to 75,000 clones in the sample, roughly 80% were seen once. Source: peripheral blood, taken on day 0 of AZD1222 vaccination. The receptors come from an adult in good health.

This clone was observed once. DNA for the CDR3: TGTGCCAGCAGCCGCGGGACTGGGCAGCCCCAGCATTTT. It translates to CASSRGTGQPQHF. The chain employs TRBV4-2 and TRBJ1-5; weak D call: TRBD1 (5 bases). The CDR3 is 13 amino acids. Trimming took 4 bases from V and 7 from J, leaving 11 bases between them. Germline V CDR1 and CDR2: LGHNA, YNFKEQ.

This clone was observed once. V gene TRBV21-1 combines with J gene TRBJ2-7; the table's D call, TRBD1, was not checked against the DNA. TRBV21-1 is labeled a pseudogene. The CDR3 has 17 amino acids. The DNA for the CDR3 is TGTGCCATAGGTCACAGGGGTATCCAGAGAGGAACCTACGAGCAGTACTTC. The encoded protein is CAIGHRGIQRGTYEQYF.

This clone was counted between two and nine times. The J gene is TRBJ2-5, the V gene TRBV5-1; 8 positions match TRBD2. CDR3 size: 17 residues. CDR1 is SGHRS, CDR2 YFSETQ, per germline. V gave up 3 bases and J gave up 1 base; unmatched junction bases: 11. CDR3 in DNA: TGCGCCAGCAGCTCCTCATTAGCGGGGTTCTCCCAAGAGACCCAGTACTTC. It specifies CASSSSLAGFSQETQYF.

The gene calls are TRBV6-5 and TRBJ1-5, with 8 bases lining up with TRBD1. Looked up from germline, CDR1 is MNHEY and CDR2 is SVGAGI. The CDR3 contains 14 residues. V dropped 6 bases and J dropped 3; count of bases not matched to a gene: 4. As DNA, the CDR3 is TGTGCCAGCAGACCCCAGGGGGCCAATCAGCCCCAGCATTTT. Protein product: CASRPQGANQPQHF.

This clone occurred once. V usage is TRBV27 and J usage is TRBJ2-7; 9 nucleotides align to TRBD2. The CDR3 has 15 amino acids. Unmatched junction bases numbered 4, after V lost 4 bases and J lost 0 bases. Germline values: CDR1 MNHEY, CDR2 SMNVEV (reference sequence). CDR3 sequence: CASSWETSGSYEQYF. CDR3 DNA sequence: TGTGCCAGCAGTTGGGAGACTAGCGGCTCCTACGAGCAGTACTTC.

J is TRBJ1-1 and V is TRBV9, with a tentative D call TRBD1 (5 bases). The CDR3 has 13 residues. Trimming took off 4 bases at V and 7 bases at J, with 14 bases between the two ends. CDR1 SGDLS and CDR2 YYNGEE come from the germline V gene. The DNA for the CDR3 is TGTGCCAGCAGCCTAGGGGATGGGGATGAAGCTTTCTTT. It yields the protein CASSLGDGDEAFF.

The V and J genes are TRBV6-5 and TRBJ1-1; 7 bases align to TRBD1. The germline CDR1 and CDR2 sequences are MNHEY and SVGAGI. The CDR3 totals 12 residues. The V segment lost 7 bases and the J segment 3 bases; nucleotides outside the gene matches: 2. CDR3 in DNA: TGTGCCAGCACTCAGGGGGACACTGAAGCTTTCTTT. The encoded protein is CASTQGDTEAFF.

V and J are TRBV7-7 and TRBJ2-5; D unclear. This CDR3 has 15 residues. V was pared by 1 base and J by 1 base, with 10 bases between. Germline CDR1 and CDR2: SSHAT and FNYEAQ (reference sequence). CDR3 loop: CASSLGSVTQETQYF. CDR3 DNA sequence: TGTGCCAGCAGCTTAGGATCGGTCACCCAAGAGACCCAGTACTTC.

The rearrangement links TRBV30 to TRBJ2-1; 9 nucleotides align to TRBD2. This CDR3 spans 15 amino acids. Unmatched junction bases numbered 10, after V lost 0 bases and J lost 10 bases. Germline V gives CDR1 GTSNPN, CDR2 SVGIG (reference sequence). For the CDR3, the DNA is TGTGCCTGGAGTGTCCCGGGACTAGCCCGGGACGAGCAGTTCTTC. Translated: CAWSVPGLARDEQFF.

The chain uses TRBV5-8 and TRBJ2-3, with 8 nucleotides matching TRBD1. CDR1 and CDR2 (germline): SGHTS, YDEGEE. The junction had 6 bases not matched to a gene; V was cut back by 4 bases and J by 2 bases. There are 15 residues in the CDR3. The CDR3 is CASSPRTGFTDTQYF. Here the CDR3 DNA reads TGTGCCAGCAGCCCGAGGACAGGGTTCACAGATACGCAGTATTTT.

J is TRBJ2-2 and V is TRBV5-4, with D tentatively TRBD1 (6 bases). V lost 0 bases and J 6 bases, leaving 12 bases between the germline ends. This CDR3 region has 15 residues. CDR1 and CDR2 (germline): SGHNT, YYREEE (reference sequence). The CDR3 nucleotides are TGTGCCAGCAGCTTGGGTGGGGGCACGGCCGGGGAGCTGTTTTTT. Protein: CASSLGGGTAGELFF.

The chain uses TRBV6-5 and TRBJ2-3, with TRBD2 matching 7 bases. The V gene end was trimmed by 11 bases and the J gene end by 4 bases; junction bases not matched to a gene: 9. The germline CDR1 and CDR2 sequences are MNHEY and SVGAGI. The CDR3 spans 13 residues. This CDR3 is CASGEGGADTQYF. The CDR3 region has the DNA TGTGCCTCGGGGGAGGGAGGGGCAGATACGCAGTATTTT.

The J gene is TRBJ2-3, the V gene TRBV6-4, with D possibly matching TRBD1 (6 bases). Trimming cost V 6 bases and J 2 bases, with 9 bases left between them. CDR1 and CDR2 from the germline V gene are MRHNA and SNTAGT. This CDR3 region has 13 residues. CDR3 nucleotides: TGTGCCAGCAGGTCAGGGGTCACAGATACGCAGTATTTT. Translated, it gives CASRSGVTDTQYF.

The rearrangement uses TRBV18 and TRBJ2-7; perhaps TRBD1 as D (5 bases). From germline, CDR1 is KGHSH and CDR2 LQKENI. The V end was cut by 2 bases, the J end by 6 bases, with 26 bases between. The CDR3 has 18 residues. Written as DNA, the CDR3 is TGTGCCAGCTCACCAGAGCGAAGGGGAACCGTTGGTTCAGCCGAGCAGTACTTC. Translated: CASSPERRGTVGSAEQYF.

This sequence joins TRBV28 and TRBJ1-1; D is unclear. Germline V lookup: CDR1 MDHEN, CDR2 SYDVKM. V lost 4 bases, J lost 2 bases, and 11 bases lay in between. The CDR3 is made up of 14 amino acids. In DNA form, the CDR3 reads TGTGCCAGCAGTTCATCAGCAGAAAACACTGAAGCTTTCTTT. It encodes CASSSSAENTEAFF.